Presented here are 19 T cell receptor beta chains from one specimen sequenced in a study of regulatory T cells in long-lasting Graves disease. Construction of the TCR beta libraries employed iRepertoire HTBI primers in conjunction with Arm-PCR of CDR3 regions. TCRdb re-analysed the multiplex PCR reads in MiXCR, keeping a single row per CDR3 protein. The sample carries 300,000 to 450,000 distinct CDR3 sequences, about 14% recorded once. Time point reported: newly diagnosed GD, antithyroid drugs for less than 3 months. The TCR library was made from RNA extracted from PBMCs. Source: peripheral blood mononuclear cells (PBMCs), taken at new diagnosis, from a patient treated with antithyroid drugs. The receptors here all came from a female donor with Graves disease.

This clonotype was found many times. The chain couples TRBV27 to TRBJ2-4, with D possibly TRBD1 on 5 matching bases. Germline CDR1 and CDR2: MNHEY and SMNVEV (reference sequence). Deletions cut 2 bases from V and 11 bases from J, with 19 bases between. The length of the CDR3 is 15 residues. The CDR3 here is CASSLTPRDGSVQYF. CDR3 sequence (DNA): TGTGCCAGCAGTTTAACTCCCAGGGATGGATCGGTTCAGTACTTC.

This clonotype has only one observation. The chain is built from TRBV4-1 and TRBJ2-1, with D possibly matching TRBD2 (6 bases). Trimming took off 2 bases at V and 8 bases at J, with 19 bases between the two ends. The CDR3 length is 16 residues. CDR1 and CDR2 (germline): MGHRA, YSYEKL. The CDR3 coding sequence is TGCGCCAGCAGCCAAATTAGACCGGGACTGATCGATGAGCAGTTCTTC. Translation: CASSQIRPGLIDEQFF.

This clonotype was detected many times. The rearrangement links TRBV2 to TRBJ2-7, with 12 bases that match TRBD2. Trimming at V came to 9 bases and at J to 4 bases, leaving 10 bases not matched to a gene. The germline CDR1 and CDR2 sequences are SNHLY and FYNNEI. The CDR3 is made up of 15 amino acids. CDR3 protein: CARGEWLAGGYEQYF. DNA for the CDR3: TGTGCCAGAGGGGAGTGGCTAGCGGGAGGGTACGAGCAGTACTTC.

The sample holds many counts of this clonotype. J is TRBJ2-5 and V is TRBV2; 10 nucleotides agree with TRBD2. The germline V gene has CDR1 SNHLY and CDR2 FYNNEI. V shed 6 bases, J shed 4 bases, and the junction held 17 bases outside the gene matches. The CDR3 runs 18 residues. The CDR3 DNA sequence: TGTGCCAGCAGGGGGGGACGGACTAGCGGCGGTTTGTCAGAGACCCAGTACTTC. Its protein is CASRGGRTSGGLSETQYF. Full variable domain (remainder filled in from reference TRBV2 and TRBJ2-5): EPEVTQTPSHQVTQMGQEVILRCVPISNHLYFYWYRQILGQKVEFLVSFYNNEISEKSEIFDDQFSVERPDGSNFTLKIRSTKLEDSAMYFCASRGGRTSGGLSETQYFGPGTRLLVL.

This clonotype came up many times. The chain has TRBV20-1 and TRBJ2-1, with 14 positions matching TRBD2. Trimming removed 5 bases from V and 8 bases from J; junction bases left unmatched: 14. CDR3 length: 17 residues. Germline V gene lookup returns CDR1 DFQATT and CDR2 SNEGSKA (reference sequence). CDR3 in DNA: TGCAGTGCTCCCGGGACTAGCGGGAGTGCCGTGCTCGATGAGCAGTTCTTC. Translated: CSAPGTSGSAVLDEQFF.

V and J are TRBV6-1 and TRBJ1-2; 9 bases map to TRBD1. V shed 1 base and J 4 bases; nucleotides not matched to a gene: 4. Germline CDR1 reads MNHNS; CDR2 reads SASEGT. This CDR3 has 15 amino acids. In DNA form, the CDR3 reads TGTGCCAGCAGTGAAGACAGGGGGCGCGTCTATGGCTACACCTTC. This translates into CASSEDRGRVYGYTF.

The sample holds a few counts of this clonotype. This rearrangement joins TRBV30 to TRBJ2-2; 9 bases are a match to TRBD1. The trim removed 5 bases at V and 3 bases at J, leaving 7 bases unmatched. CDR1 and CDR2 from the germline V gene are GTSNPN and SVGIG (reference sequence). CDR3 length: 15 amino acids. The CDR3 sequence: CAWANRDRDTGELFF. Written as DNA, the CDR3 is TGTGCCTGGGCAAACCGGGACAGGGACACCGGGGAGCTGTTTTTT.

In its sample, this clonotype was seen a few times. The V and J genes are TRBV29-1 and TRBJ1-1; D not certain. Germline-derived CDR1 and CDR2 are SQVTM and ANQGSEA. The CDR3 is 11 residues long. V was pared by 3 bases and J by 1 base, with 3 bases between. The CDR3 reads CSVDPNTEAFF. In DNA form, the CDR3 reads TGCAGCGTTGACCCGAACACTGAAGCTTTCTTT.

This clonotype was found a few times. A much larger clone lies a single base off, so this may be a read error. CDR3 in amino acids: CSAAPRDRGGSQPQHF. CDR3 nucleotide sequence: TGCAGTGCTGCCCCCCGCGACAGGGGAGGTAGTCAGCCCCAGCATTTT. The chain couples TRBV20-1 to TRBJ1-5, with 8 nucleotides matching TRBD1. Germline CDR1 DFQATT, CDR2 SNEGSKA (reference sequence). The junction had 15 bases not matched to a gene; V was cut back by 5 bases and J by 6 bases. This CDR3 comprises 16 residues.

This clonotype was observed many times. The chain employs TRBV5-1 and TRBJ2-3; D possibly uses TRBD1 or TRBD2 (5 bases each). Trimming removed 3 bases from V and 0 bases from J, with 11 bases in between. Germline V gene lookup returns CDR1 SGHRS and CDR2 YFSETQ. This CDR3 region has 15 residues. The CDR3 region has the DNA TGCGCCAGCAGCTGGACTTGGGACAGCACAGATACGCAGTATTTT. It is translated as CASSWTWDSTDTQYF.

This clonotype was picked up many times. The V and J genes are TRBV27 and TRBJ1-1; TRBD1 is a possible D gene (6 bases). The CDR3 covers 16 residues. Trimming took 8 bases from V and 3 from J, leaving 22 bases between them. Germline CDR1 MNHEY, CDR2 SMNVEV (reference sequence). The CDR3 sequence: CASLPLWGATHTEAFF. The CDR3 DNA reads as TGTGCCAGCCTCCCTCTTTGGGGGGCTACGCACACTGAAGCTTTCTTT.

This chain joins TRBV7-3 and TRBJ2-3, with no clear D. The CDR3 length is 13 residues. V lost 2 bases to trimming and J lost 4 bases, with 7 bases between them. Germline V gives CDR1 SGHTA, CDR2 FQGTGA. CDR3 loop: CASSLGLPDTQYF. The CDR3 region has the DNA TGTGCCAGCAGCTTAGGGCTGCCAGATACGCAGTATTTT.

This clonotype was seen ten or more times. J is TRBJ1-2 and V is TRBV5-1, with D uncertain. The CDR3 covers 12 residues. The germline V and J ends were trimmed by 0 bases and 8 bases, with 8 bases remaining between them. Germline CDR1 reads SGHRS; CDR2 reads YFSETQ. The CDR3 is CASSLAPPGYTF. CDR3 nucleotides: TGCGCCAGCAGCTTGGCCCCGCCGGGCTACACCTTC.

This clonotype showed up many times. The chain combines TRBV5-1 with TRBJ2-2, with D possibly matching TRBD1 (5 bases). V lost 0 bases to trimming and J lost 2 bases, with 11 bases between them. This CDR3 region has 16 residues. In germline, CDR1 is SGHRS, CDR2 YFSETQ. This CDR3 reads CASSLGVRVNTGELFF. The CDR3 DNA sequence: TGCGCCAGCAGCTTGGGGGTCAGGGTAAACACCGGGGAGCTGTTTTTT.

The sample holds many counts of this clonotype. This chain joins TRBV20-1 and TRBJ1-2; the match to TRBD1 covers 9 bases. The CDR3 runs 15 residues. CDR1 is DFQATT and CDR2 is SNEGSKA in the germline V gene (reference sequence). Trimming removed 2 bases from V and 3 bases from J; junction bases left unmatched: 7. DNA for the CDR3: TGCAGTGCTAGACCTCAGGACAGGGGAGACTATGGCTACACCTTC. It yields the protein CSARPQDRGDYGYTF.

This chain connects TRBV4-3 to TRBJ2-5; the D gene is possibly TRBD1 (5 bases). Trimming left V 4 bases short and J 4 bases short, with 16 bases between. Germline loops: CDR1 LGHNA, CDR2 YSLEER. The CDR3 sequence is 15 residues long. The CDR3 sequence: CASSRTADSRETQYF. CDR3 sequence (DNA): TGCGCCAGCAGCCGCACGGCTGACAGTCGAGAGACCCAGTACTTC.

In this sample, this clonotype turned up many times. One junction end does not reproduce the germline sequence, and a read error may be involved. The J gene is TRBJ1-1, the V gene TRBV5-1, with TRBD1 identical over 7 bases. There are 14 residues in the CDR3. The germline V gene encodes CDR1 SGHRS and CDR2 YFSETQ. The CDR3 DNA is TGTGCCAGCAGCTTAGACAGGGTGAACACTGAAGCTTTCTTT. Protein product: CASSLDRVNTEAFF. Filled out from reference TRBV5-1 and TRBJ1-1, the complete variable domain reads KAGVTQTPRYLIKTRGQQVTLSCSPISGHRSVSWYQQTPGQGLQFLFEYFSETQRNKGNFPGRFSGRQFSNSRSEMNVSTLELGDSALYLCASSLDRVNTEAFFGQGTRLTVV.

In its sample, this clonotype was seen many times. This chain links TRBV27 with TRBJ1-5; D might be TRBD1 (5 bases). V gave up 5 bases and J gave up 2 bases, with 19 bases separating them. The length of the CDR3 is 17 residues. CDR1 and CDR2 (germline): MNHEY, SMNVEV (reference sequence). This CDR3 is CASSNRDSLRGNQPQHF. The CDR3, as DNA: TGTGCCAGCAGTAACCGGGACTCCCTTCGGGGCAATCAGCCCCAGCATTTT.

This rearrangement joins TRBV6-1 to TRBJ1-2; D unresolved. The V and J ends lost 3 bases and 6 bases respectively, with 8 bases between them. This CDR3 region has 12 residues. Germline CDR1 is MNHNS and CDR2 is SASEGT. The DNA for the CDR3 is TGTGCCAGCAGTGATAGTGAGGATGGCTACACCTTC. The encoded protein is CASSDSEDGYTF.